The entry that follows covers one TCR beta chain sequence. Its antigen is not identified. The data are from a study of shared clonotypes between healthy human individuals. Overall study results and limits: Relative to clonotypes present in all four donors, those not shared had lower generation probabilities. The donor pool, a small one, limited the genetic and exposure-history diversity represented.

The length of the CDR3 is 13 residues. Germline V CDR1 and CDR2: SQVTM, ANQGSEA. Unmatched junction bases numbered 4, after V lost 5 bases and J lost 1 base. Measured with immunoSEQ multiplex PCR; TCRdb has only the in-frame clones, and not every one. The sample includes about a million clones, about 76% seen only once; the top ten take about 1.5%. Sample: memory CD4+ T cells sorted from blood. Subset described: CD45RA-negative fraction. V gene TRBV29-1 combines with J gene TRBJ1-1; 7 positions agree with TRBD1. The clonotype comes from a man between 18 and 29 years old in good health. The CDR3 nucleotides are TGCAGCGTTACTCAGGGGGGGAACACTGAAGCTTTCTTT. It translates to CSVTQGGNTEAFF.